This TCR beta chain was sequenced in a study of T cells in tuberculosis. Turning to the study itself: IGRA-negative adolescents, IGRA-positive adolescents with latent tuberculosis and adults with active tuberculosis formed this South African cohort. General study results and limits: Smaller distances to GMM-specific TCRs suggested their expansion in active tuberculosis. Cases with active tuberculosis were adults, while controls were adolescents.

Measured with immunoSEQ multiplex PCR; TCRdb has only the in-frame clones, and not every one. Here the sample spans under 50,000 clones, roughly 96% being singletons. The CDR3 contains 16 residues. The V end lost 1 base, the J end lost 5 bases, and 18 bases lay between the germline ends. Germline V gene sequence: CDR1 SGDLS, CDR2 YYNGEE. Adolescents were screened for latent TB by skin test and IGRA. With regard to this clone: Its antigen is unidentified.

The V and J genes are TRBV9 and TRBJ1-1; D is possibly TRBD1 (6 bases). Sequenced input: PBMCs. The receptor was derived from a donor aged 10-35 years with latent tuberculosis or without tuberculosis infection. The CDR3 region is CASSVSETGLGTEAFF. The DNA for the CDR3 is TGTGCCAGCAGCGTATCGGAAACAGGGCTGGGGACTGAAGCTTTCTTT.